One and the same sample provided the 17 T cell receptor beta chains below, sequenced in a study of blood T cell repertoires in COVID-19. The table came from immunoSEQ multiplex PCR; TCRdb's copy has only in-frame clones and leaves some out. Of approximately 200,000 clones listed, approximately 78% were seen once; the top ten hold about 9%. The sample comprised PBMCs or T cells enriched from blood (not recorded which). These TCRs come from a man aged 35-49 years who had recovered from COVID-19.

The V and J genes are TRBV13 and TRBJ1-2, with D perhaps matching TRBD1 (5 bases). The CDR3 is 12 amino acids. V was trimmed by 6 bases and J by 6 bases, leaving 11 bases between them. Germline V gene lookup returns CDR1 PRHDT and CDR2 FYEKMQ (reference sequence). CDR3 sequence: CASSQGSNGYTF. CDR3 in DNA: TGTGCCAGCAGTCAGGGTTCTAATGGCTACACCTTC.

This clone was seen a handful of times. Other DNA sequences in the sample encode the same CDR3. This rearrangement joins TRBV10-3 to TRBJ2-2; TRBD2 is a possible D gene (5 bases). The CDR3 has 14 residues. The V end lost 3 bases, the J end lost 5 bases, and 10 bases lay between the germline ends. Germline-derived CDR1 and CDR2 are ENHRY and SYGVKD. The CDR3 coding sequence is TGTGCCATCAGTGACCCCCGGGGTACCGGGGAGCTGTTTTTT. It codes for CAISDPRGTGELFF.

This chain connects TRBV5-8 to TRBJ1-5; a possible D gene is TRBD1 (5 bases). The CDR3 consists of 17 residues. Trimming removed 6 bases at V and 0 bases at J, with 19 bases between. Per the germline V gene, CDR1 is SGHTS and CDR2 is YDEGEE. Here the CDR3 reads CASIRMGQSTSNQPQHF. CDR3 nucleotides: TGTGCCAGCATCAGGATGGGGCAGAGTACTAGCAATCAGCCCCAGCATTTT.

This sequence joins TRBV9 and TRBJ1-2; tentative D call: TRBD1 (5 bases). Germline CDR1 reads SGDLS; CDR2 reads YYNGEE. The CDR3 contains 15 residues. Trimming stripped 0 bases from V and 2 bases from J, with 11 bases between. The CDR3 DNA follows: TGTGCCAGCAGCGTAGGGGGCTTAACCAACTATGGCTACACCTTC. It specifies CASSVGGLTNYGYTF.

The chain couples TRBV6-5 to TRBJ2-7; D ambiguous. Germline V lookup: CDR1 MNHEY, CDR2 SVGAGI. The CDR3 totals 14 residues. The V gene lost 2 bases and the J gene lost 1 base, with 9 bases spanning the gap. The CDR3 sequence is CASSYQAVSYEQYF. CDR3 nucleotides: TGTGCCAGCAGTTACCAGGCAGTTTCCTACGAGCAGTACTTC.

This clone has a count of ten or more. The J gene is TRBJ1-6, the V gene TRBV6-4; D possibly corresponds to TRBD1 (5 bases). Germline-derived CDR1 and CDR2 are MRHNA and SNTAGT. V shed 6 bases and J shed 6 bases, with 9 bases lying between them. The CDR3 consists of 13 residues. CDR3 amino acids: CASSQDSNSPLHF. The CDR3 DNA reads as TGTGCCAGCAGCCAAGACAGTAATTCACCCCTCCACTTT.

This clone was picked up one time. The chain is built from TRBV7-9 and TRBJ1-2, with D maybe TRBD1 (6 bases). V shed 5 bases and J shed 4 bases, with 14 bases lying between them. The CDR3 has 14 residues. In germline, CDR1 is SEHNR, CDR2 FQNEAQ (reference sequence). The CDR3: CASSEPSGVYGYTF. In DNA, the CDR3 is TGTGCCAGCAGCGAACCCTCAGGGGTCTATGGCTACACCTTC.

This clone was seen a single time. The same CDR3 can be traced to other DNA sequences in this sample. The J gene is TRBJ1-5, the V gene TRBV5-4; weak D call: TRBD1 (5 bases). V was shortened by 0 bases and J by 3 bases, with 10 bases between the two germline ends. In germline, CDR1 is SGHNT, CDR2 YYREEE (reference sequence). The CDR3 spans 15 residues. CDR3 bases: TGTGCCAGCAGCTTGGGGGGCGGCTCCAATCAGCCCCAGCATTTT. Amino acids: CASSLGGGSNQPQHF. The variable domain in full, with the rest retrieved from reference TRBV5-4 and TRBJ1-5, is ETGVTQSPTHLIKTRGQQVTLRCSSQSGHNTVSWYQQALGQGPQFIFQYYREEENGRGNFPPRFSGLQFPNYSSELNVNALELDDSALYLCASSLGGGSNQPQHFGDGTRLSIL.

Written as DNA, the CDR3 is TGTGCCAGCAGGTACACCGGGACTACCTTTGGAGATACGCAGTATTTT. Residues: CASRYTGTTFGDTQYF. This chain connects TRBV6-5 to TRBJ2-3, with 7 bases matching TRBD2. V gave up 6 bases and J gave up 5 bases; unmatched junction bases: 14. In germline, CDR1 is MNHEY, CDR2 SVGAGI. The CDR3 has 16 amino acids.

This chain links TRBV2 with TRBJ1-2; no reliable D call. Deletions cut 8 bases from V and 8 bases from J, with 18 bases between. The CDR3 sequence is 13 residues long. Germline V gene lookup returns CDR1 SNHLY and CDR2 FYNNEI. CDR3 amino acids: CASPAPRREGYTF. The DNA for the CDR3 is TGTGCCAGCCCCGCCCCAAGGCGGGAAGGCTACACCTTC.

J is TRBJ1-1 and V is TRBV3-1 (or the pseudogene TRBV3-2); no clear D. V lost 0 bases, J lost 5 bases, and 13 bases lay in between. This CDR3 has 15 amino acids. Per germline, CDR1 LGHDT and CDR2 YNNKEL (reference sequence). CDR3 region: CASSQEPGYWTEAFF. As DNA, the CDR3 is TGTGCCAGCAGCCAAGAACCGGGGTATTGGACTGAAGCTTTCTTT.

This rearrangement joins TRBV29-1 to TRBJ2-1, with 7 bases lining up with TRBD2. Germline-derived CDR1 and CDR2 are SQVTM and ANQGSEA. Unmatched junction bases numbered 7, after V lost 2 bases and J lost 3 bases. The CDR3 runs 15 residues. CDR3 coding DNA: TGCAGCGTTGAATCCGCTAGCGGTAACTACAATGAGCAGTTCTTC. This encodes CSVESASGNYNEQFF.

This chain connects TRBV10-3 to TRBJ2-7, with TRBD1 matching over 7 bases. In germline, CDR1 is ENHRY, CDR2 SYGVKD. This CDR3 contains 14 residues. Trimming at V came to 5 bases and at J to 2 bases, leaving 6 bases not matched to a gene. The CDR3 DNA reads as TGTGCCATCAGTCTAGGGACAGAAGCCTACGAGCAGTACTTC. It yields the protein CAISLGTEAYEQYF.

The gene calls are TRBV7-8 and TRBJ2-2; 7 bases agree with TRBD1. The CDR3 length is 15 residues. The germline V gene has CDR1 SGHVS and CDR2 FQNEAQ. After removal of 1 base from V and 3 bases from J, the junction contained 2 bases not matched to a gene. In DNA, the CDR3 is TGTGCCAGCAGCTTAGACAGGGGTTACACCGGGGAGCTGTTTTTT. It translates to CASSLDRGYTGELFF.

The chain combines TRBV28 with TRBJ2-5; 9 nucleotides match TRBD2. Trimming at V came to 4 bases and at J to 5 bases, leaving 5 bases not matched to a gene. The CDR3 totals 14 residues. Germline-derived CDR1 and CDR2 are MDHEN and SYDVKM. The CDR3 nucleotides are TGTGCCAGCAGTTCGCGGGGGGGCCAGGAGACCCAGTACTTC. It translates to CASSSRGGQETQYF.

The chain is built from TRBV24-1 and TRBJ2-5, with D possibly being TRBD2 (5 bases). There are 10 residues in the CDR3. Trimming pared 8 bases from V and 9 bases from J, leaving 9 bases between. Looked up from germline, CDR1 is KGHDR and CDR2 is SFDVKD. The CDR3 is CATNPRAQYF. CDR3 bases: TGTGCCACCAATCCGAGGGCCCAGTACTTC.

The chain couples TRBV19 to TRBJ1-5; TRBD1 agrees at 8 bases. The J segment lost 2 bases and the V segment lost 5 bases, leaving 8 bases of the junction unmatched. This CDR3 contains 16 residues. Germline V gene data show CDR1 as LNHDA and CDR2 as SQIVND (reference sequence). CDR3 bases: TGTGCCAGTAGTCCCCGGACAGGGTCCGGCAATCAGCCCCAGCATTTT. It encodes CASSPRTGSGNQPQHF.